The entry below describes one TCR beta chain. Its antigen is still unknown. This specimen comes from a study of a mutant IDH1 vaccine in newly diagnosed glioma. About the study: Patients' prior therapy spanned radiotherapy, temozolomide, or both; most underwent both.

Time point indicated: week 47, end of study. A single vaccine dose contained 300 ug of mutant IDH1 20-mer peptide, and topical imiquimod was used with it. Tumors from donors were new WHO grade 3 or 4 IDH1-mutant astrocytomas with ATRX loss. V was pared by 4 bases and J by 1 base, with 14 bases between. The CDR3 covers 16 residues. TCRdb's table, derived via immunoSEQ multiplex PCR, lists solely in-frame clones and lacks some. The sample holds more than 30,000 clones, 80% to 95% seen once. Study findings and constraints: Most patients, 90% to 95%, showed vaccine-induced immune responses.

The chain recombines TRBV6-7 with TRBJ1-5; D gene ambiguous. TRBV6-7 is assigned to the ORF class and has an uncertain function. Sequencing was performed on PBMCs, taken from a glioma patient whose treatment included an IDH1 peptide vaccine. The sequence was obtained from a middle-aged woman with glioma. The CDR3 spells CASSSDRGTSNQPQHF. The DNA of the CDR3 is TGTGCCAGCAGTTCCGACCGGGGAACGAGCAATCAGCCCCAGCATTTT.